Below, one TCR beta chain is given with its context. Antigen specificity is unknown. This sample is part of a study of T cells in Graves' hyperthyroidism and ophthalmopathy. Whole-study context: Before any treatment, at initial diagnosis, peripheral blood was collected.

TCR beta CDR3 regions were amplified from RNA transcripts. When the TCR CDR3 underwent first-round RT-PCR, the HTBI primer set was used. Each CDR3 protein gets one entry after TCRdb re-called the multiplex PCR reads with MiXCR. The data contain a few hundred thousand distinct CDR3 sequences, 17% of them singletons. J was trimmed by 1 base and V by 1 base; bases with no gene match: 11. Germline CDR1 SGHVS, CDR2 FNYEAQ. This CDR3 region has 20 residues. Study observations and caveats: A model of 13 V-J features distinguished ophthalmopathy from stable hyperthyroidism.

The clonotype comes from a woman between 18 and 29 years old with Graves' ophthalmopathy. The chain combines TRBV7-6 with TRBJ2-6; 9 nucleotides match TRBD1. The source material was blood. The CDR3 is CASSLEVRDREISGANVLTF. The CDR3 DNA reads TGTGCCAGCAGCTTAGAGGTCCGGGACAGGGAAATTTCTGGGGCCAACGTCCTGACTTTC.